This TCR beta chain came from a study of CD8+CD57+ T cells in acquired aplastic anemia. Study context: Each DNA sample taken from sorted CD4+ and CD8+ cells came to about 3.2 ug on average. Study findings and constraints: Overlap between patients and controls comprised almost 30 CD8+ CDR3 sequences.

As concerns this clonotype: The target antigen is unknown.

V dropped 4 bases and J dropped 1; count of bases not matched to a gene: 6. Germline V gene sequence: CDR1 SGDLS, CDR2 YYNGEE. The CDR3 totals 15 residues. The use of genomic DNA as template underpinned the TCR beta VDJ and CDR3 profiling. MiXCR, run by TCRdb on the reads, gives a single entry per CDR3 protein. The table has about 200,000 distinct CDR3 sequences, 65% seen once. An expansion of CD8+CD57+ cells by flow cytometry had been shown in patients chosen for sequencing. All participating patients were living with severe acquired aplastic anemia. This sequence originates from a human donor with aplastic anemia. Sequenced material: sorted CD4+, CD8+, or CD8+CD57+ T cells (not recorded which) from PBMCs. This chain connects TRBV9 to TRBJ2-5; 8 nucleotides match TRBD1. The CDR3 spells CASSSRTGPQETQYF. CDR3 in DNA: TGTGCCAGCAGCTCAAGGACAGGGCCCCAAGAGACCCAGTACTTC.